These 14 T cell receptor beta chains were sequenced from one sample in a study of graft-versus-host responses after intestinal transplantation. No antigen is known for these receptors. Profiled with immunoSEQ multiplex PCR; TCRdb holds only in-frame clones, not every one. The table shows about 70,000 clones, with around 90% occurring only once. Specimen: unstimulated CD8+ T cells sorted from spleen or lymph node cells, collected before intestinal transplant. The receptor set was obtained from a human donor who received an intestinal transplant.

The CDR3 spells CASSAEGVRTDTQYF. CDR3 DNA sequence: TGCGCCAGCAGCGCGGAAGGGGTGCGCACAGATACGCAGTATTTT. The chain carries TRBV5-1 and TRBJ2-3, with D possibly matching TRBD1 (5 bases). The germline gives CDR1 SGHRS, CDR2 YFSETQ. Trimming took off 4 bases at V and 1 base at J, with 13 bases between the two ends. CDR3 size: 15 residues.

V usage is TRBV13 and J usage is TRBJ2-7; TRBD2 might be the D (6 bases). V shed 5 bases and J shed 3 bases, with 20 bases lying between them. The CDR3 has 16 residues. Germline CDR1 PRHDT, CDR2 FYEKMQ (reference sequence). CDR3 bases: TGTGCCAGCAGCGGGTCCTTTGCGGGGCCCCTCTACGAGCAGTACTTC. Protein sequence: CASSGSFAGPLYEQYF.

V gene TRBV10-2 combines with J gene TRBJ1-5; weak D call: TRBD1 (6 bases). The CDR3 is 15 residues long. The V and J ends lost 6 bases and 0 bases respectively, with 12 bases between them. Germline loops: CDR1 WSHSY, CDR2 SAAADI. CDR3 sequence: CASSQGIYSNQPQHF. The DNA of the CDR3 is TGCGCCAGCAGCCAGGGGATCTATAGCAATCAGCCCCAGCATTTT.

The chain employs TRBV4-1 and TRBJ1-1; no firm D call. The CDR3 totals 13 residues. Trimming took off 3 bases at V and 7 bases at J, with 12 bases between the two ends. CDR1 and CDR2 (germline): MGHRA, YSYEKL. CDR3 amino acids: CASSQGPDVEAFF. The CDR3 DNA reads TGCGCCAGCAGCCAGGGCCCAGATGTTGAAGCTTTCTTT.

This clone was seen once. The chain combines TRBV13 with TRBJ1-1; tentatively, D is TRBD1 (5 bases). The V end was cut by 5 bases, the J end by 7 bases, with 17 bases between. CDR3 size: 14 residues. Germline CDR1 reads PRHDT; CDR2 reads FYEKMQ (reference sequence). This chain's CDR3 is CASSPGGGMDEAFF. In nucleotides, the CDR3 is TGTGCCAGCAGCCCGGGGGGAGGGATGGATGAAGCTTTCTTT. Supplemented by reference TRBV13 and TRBJ1-1, the full variable domain reads AAGVIQSPRHLIKEKRETATLKCYPIPRHDTVYWYQQGPGQDPQFLISFYEKMQSDKGSIPDRFSAQQFSDYHSELNMSSLELGDSALYFCASSPGGGMDEAFFGQGTRLTVV.

The rearrangement uses TRBV7-9 and TRBJ1-2; a weak D match, TRBD1 (5 bases). Germline V gives CDR1 SEHNR, CDR2 FQNEAQ (reference sequence). There are 11 residues in the CDR3. V dropped 5 bases and J dropped 10 bases, with 11 bases sitting between them. The CDR3: CASSERQLYTF. DNA of the CDR3: TGTGCCAGCAGCGAACGACAGCTCTACACCTTC.

The chain recombines TRBV18 with TRBJ1-5; 8 nucleotides agree with TRBD1. The CDR3 consists of 17 residues. Germline V CDR1 and CDR2: KGHSH, LQKENI. J lost 0 bases, V lost 2 bases, and 6 bases had no gene match. CDR3 DNA: TGTGCCAGCTCACCAACGACAGGGGATGATAGCAATCAGCCCCAGCATTTT. It yields the protein CASSPTTGDDSNQPQHF.

The V gene is TRBV6-6, the J gene TRBJ2-3; D is perhaps TRBD2 (5 bases). Trimming cost V 4 bases and J 4 bases, with 12 bases left between them. The length of the CDR3 is 14 residues. CDR1 is MNHNY, CDR2 SVGAGI, per germline (reference sequence). The DNA of the CDR3 is TGTGCCAGCAGTTCGGGGTACGGTCCAGATACGCAGTATTTT. Amino acids: CASSSGYGPDTQYF.

The V call is TRBV13, the J call TRBJ2-1; 8 bases line up with TRBD2. Losses at the gene ends were 2 bases for V and 8 bases for J; bases not matched to a gene: 5. This CDR3 spans 14 amino acids. Germline CDR1 is PRHDT and CDR2 is FYEKMQ (reference sequence). The CDR3 DNA sequence: TGTGCCAGCAGCTTACCGACGGGGGGGTATGAGCAGTTCTTC. Translated, it gives CASSLPTGGYEQFF.

The CDR3 DNA reads TGTGCCAGCACCCCCAGACAGGGCTCTAACTATGGCTACACCTTC. Translated: CASTPRQGSNYGYTF. The rearrangement uses TRBV6-5 and TRBJ1-2, with 7 bases identical to TRBD1. The CDR3 totals 15 residues. The germline V gene encodes CDR1 MNHEY and CDR2 SVGAGI. V shed 7 bases, J shed 0 bases, and the junction held 8 bases outside the gene matches.

CDR3 amino acids: CASSPGGQPQHF. As DNA, the CDR3 is TGTGCCAGCAGTCCAGGGGGTCAGCCCCAGCATTTT. The chain employs TRBV6-5 and TRBJ1-5, with 7 positions matching TRBD1. V was clipped by 5 bases and J by 6 bases; unmatched bases: 1. This CDR3 is built from 12 residues. The germline V gene encodes CDR1 MNHEY and CDR2 SVGAGI.

V gene TRBV4-2 combines with J gene TRBJ2-7, with 9 nucleotides matching TRBD2. Germline assignment: CDR1 LGHNA and CDR2 YNFKEQ. The CDR3 length is 16 residues. V trimming: 1 base; J trimming: 4 bases; junction bases outside the gene matches: 8. The CDR3, as DNA: TGTGCCAGCAGCCAAGTTTACTGGACTAGCGCGTACGAGCAGTACTTC. As protein: CASSQVYWTSAYEQYF.

The chain combines TRBV19 with TRBJ1-1; D is uncertain. V dropped 4 bases and J dropped 4 bases, with 10 bases sitting between them. Per germline, CDR1 LNHDA and CDR2 SQIVND (reference sequence). There are 13 residues in the CDR3. The CDR3: CASSKVPGTEAFF. The DNA for the CDR3 is TGTGCCAGTAGTAAGGTCCCGGGCACTGAAGCTTTCTTT.

The CDR3 DNA follows: TGTGCCAGCAGCCCCACGGGGGGGGCTGGATACGAGCAGTACTTC. This translates into CASSPTGGAGYEQYF. The rearrangement joins TRBV11-2 to TRBJ2-7; TRBD2 agrees at 8 bases. V was clipped by 5 bases and J by 4 bases; unmatched bases: 10. The CDR3 is 15 amino acids. Germline V CDR1 and CDR2: SGHAT, FQNNGV.